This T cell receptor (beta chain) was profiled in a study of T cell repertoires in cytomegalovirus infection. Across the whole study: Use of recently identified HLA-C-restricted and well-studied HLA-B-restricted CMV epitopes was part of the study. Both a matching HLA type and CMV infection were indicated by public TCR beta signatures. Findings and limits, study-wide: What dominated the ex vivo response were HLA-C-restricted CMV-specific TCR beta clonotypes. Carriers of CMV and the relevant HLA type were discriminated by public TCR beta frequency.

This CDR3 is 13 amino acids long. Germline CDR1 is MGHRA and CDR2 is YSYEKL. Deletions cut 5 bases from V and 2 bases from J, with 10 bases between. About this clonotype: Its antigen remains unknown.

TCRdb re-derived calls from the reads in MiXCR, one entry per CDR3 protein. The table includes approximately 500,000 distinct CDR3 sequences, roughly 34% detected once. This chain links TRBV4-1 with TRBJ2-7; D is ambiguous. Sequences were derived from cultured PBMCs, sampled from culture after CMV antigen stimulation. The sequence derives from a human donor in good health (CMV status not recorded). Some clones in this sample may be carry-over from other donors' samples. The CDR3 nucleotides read TGCGCCAGCAGCTACGCCACCACCTACGAGCAGTACTTC. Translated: CASSYATTYEQYF.